Below, 3 T cell receptor beta chains from the same sample are listed, as sequenced in a study of cytomegalovirus exposure and HLA in healthy donors (dated by TCRdb to 2016 to 2017). The library was made by the immunoSEQ multiplex PCR assay. A mixture of 60 forward primers for TCR Vbeta segments and 13 reverse primers for TCR Jbeta segments was used in the multiplex PCR. In its TCRdb copy, this immuneACCESS table keeps in-frame sequences only and misses some clones. Where compared with another copy, unresolved V genes explain less than half of these, and the others have no known cause. The sample contains 150,000 to 200,000 clones, 70% to 80% of them found a single time. Under 0.75% of the sample is held by the ten biggest clonotypes. The sequenced material came from PBMCs. These receptors were collected from a woman between 35 and 50 years old in good health and CMV-seronegative.

The V call is TRBV12-2, the J call TRBJ2-7; the D call TRBD1 from the table was never checked on the DNA. TRBV12-2 is designated a pseudogene. The CDR3 totals 19 residues. CDR3 sequence reads: CASRSPRQGVEIGSYEQYF. DNA for the CDR3: TGTGCAAGTCGCTCTCCTCGACAGGGAGTTGAAATCGGCTCCTACGAGCAGTACTTC.

V is TRBV5-1 and J is TRBJ1-1; the D gene is possibly TRBD1 (5 bases). The V end lost 4 bases, the J end lost 2 bases, and 33 bases lay between the germline ends. CDR3 length: 21 amino acids. CDR1 and CDR2 from the germline V gene are SGHRS and YFSETQ. CDR3 region: CASSHRGGEGSDFFTNTEAFF. DNA of the CDR3: TGCGCCAGCAGCCACCGGGGAGGGGAGGGTTCTGACTTCTTCACTAACACTGAAGCTTTCTTT.

The J gene is TRBJ1-2, the V gene TRBV5-1; 8 nucleotides align to TRBD1. This CDR3 has 16 residues. Germline V gene lookup returns CDR1 SGHRS and CDR2 YFSETQ. Unmatched junction bases numbered 10, after V lost 4 bases and J lost 2 bases. CDR3 residues: CASSTSSQGENYGYTF. In nucleotides, the CDR3 is TGCGCCAGCAGCACCAGCTCACAGGGGGAGAACTATGGCTACACCTTC.